The 25 T cell receptor beta chains in this list originate from one sample, sequenced in a study of cytomegalovirus exposure and HLA in healthy donors. The PCR used 60 Vbeta and 13 Jbeta primers. The repertoire was sequenced with immunoSEQ multiplex PCR; TCRdb's copy has only in-frame clones and lacks some. Altogether over 85,000 clones are present, over 60% being singletons, with the ten largest covering approximately 1.2%. Sequencing was performed on PBMCs. Source of these receptors: a woman aged 30 to 39 in good health and CMV-seronegative.

J is TRBJ2-3 and V is TRBV5-8, with 13 positions matching TRBD2. The CDR3 totals 16 residues. Losses at the gene ends were 4 bases for V and 5 bases for J; bases not matched to a gene: 7. CDR1 is SGHTS, CDR2 YDEGEE, per germline. The CDR3 sequence: CASSDARLAGGDTQYF. In DNA form, the CDR3 reads TGTGCCAGCAGCGACGCTAGACTAGCGGGAGGAGATACGCAGTATTTT.

CDR3 bases: TGTGCCAGCAGCCCGCTTTGGGGGGGCACAGATACGCAGTATTTT. It encodes CASSPLWGGTDTQYF. The chain carries TRBV5-8 and TRBJ2-3; D is perhaps TRBD2 (6 bases). The germline V gene encodes CDR1 SGHTS and CDR2 YDEGEE. CDR3 length: 15 amino acids. Trimming took off 4 bases at V and 1 base at J, with 13 bases between the two ends.

The chain joins TRBV5-8 to TRBJ2-1; 12 bases map to TRBD2. After removal of 1 base from V and 3 bases from J, the junction contained 5 bases not matched to a gene. CDR3 length equals 17 residues. Germline CDR1 and CDR2: SGHTS and YDEGEE. The CDR3 DNA follows: TGTGCCAGCAGCTTGAGTTCGACTAGCGGGGGCTACAATGAGCAGTTCTTC. Protein: CASSLSSTSGGYNEQFF.

The chain links TRBV23-1 to TRBJ1-1; D may be TRBD1 (5 bases). TRBV23-1 is annotated as an ORF whose role is uncertain. The CDR3 runs 15 residues. The germline V and J ends were trimmed by 0 bases and 0 bases, with 8 bases remaining between them. In DNA, the CDR3 is TGCGCCAGCAGTCAATCCTCAGGGCTGAACACTGAAGCTTTCTTT. This sequence encodes CASSQSSGLNTEAFF.

This clone was seen a handful of times. Within the sample, other DNA sequences also encode this same CDR3. The chain combines TRBV11-2 with TRBJ2-4; D perhaps matches TRBD1 (5 bases). The CDR3 sequence is 14 residues long. Germline V CDR1 and CDR2: SGHAT, FQNNGV. Trimming left V 4 bases short and J 1 base short, with 8 bases between. DNA for the CDR3: TGTGCCAGCAGCTCCAGGGTGGCCAAAAACATTCAGTACTTC. It translates to CASSSRVAKNIQYF.

This sequence joins TRBV9 and TRBJ2-3; TRBD2 aligns across 9 bases. The CDR3 runs to 16 residues. V lost 4 bases to trimming and J lost 3 bases; unmatched junction nucleotides: 9. CDR1 and CDR2 from the germline V gene are SGDLS and YYNGEE. CDR3 nucleotide sequence: TGTGCCAGCAGCCTCAAGACTAGCGGTGTAACAGATACGCAGTATTTT. Translation: CASSLKTSGVTDTQYF.

This clone was detected once. This chain links TRBV18 with TRBJ1-2; 7 nucleotides agree with TRBD1. Germline V gene lookup returns CDR1 KGHSH and CDR2 LQKENI. The CDR3 covers 15 residues. The V gene end was trimmed by 3 bases and the J gene end by 7 bases; junction bases not matched to a gene: 11. CDR3 nucleotide sequence: TGTGCCAGCTCACCGCTTGACAGGGCCGCCTCTGGCTACACCTTC. It yields the protein CASSPLDRAASGYTF.

V is TRBV28 and J is TRBJ2-5; a possible D gene is TRBD1 (5 bases). CDR3 length: 16 amino acids. Germline V gives CDR1 MDHEN, CDR2 SYDVKM. V was trimmed by 6 bases and J by 4 bases, leaving 21 bases between them. The CDR3 here is CASSSRQPYRAETQYF. CDR3 coding DNA: TGTGCCAGCAGCAGCCGACAGCCCTATCGGGCAGAGACCCAGTACTTC.

The genes are TRBV5-4 and TRBJ1-2, with 7 nucleotides matching TRBD1. The ends lost 3 bases at V and 3 bases at J; junction bases unmatched: 11. CDR1 and CDR2 (germline): SGHNT, YYREEE (reference sequence). CDR3 length: 16 amino acids. In nucleotides, the CDR3 is TGTGCCAGCAGCTCTCCCCGGGAGGGGGCTTACTATGGCTACACCTTC. It specifies CASSSPREGAYYGYTF.

The rearrangement joins TRBV2 to TRBJ1-6, with TRBD1 as a possible D gene (5 bases). Trimming removed 7 bases at V and 6 bases at J, with 19 bases between. Germline V CDR1 and CDR2: SNHLY, FYNNEI. The CDR3 sequence is 16 residues long. The DNA for the CDR3 is TGTGCCAGCACGTTGGAGAAGTCCGGGGGTAATTCACCCCTCCACTTT. Its translation: CASTLEKSGGNSPLHF.

Note on this clone: Additional DNA sequences in this sample encode the identical CDR3. The chain is built from TRBV30 and TRBJ1-1, with TRBD1 matching 7 bases. The V and J ends lost 0 bases and 4 bases, in that order; junction bases with no gene match: 2. Germline V gene sequence: CDR1 GTSNPN, CDR2 SVGIG (reference sequence). The CDR3 is 13 amino acids. DNA for the CDR3: TGTGCCTGGAGTGTACAGGGGATCACTGAAGCTTTCTTT. Protein sequence: CAWSVQGITEAFF.

This sequence joins TRBV19 and TRBJ2-6; D remains ambiguous. The germline V gene has CDR1 LNHDA and CDR2 SQIVND (reference sequence). V lost 3 bases and J lost 1, with 28 bases in between. The CDR3 contains 22 residues. The CDR3 DNA is TGTGCCAGTAGTATGTTCCCGCTCCTAGATAAGCCCCTTCTTTCTGGGGCCAACGTCCTGACTTTC. It yields the protein CASSMFPLLDKPLLSGANVLTF.

V gene TRBV7-2 combines with J gene TRBJ2-1; TRBD1 aligns across 7 bases. This CDR3 has 14 amino acids. The junction had 2 bases not matched to a gene; V was cut back by 2 bases and J by 4 bases. Per germline, CDR1 SGHTA and CDR2 FQGNSA. CDR3: CASSLQGEYNEQFF. CDR3 nucleotides: TGTGCCAGCAGCTTACAGGGGGAGTACAATGAGCAGTTCTTC.

This clone was observed a single time. J is TRBJ1-4 and V is TRBV14, with 9 nucleotides matching TRBD1. The junction had 10 bases not matched to a gene; V was cut back by 0 bases and J by 8 bases. CDR1 is SGHDN and CDR2 is FVKESK in the germline V gene. The CDR3 has 17 amino acids. This CDR3 is CASSQDPPWTGVEKLFF. In nucleotides, the CDR3 is TGTGCCAGCAGCCAAGACCCCCCGTGGACAGGGGTCGAAAAACTGTTTTTT.

This clone was counted only a few times. The V gene is TRBV6-1, the J gene TRBJ2-3; D is unclear. Germline V gives CDR1 MNHNS, CDR2 SASEGT. This CDR3 is 15 amino acids long. The V and J ends lost 4 bases and 0 bases respectively, with 11 bases between them. The CDR3 loop is CASSVQTSSTDTQYF. CDR3 DNA: TGTGCCAGCAGTGTACAGACATCAAGCACAGATACGCAGTATTTT.

DNA for the CDR3: TGTGCCAGCAGCCGCGGGGTAGCGGGGGACATCTACGAGCAGTACTTC. Its translation: CASSRGVAGDIYEQYF. V gene TRBV7-6 combines with J gene TRBJ2-7, with TRBD2 matching 9 bases. Germline trimming cut 5 bases from V and 3 bases from J; bases unmatched to any gene: 11. Per the germline V gene, CDR1 is SGHVS and CDR2 is FNYEAQ. The CDR3 loop spans 16 amino acids. The full variable domain, in which reference TRBV7-6 and TRBJ2-7 provide the parts outside the CDR3, is GAGVSQSPRYKVTKRGQDVALRCDPISGHVSLYWYRQALGQGPEFLTYFNYEAQQDKSGLPNDRFSAERPEGSISTLTIQRTEQRDSAMYRCASSRGVAGDIYEQYFGPGTRLTVT.

The chain links TRBV25-1 to TRBJ2-7; a weak D match, TRBD2 (6 bases). Germline V gene data show CDR1 as MGHDK and CDR2 as SYGVNS. This CDR3 is 13 amino acids long. With 4 bases removed from V and 4 bases from J, the gap between germline ends came to 11 bases. The CDR3 region is CASSAAEGYEQYF. The CDR3 DNA sequence: TGTGCCAGCAGTGCAGCGGAGGGGTACGAGCAGTACTTC.

The chain carries TRBV2 and TRBJ1-2; D unclear. CDR1 and CDR2 from the germline V gene are SNHLY and FYNNEI. The V gene lost 4 bases and the J gene lost 2 bases, with 8 bases spanning the gap. The CDR3 loop spans 13 amino acids. CDR3 DNA: TGTGCCAGCAGTGGAGCCGGGAACTATGGCTACACCTTC. Protein: CASSGAGNYGYTF.

The V and J genes are TRBV7-2 and TRBJ1-6; D might be TRBD1 (6 bases). Trimming removed 0 bases from V and 7 bases from J, with 7 bases in between. The CDR3 extends over 14 amino acids. Per the germline V gene, CDR1 is SGHTA and CDR2 is FQGNSA. The CDR3: CASSLAQGNSPLHF. CDR3 nucleotides: TGTGCCAGCAGCTTAGCTCAGGGGAATTCACCCCTCCACTTT.

This clone showed up just once. The rearrangement links TRBV5-1 to TRBJ2-3, with 7 bases identical to TRBD1. There are 14 residues in the CDR3. Germline assignment: CDR1 SGHRS and CDR2 YFSETQ. The junction had 3 bases not matched to a gene; V was cut back by 4 bases and J by 1 base. The chain's CDR3 is CASSATGGTDTQYF. The CDR3 nucleotides read TGCGCCAGCAGCGCCACAGGGGGCACAGATACGCAGTATTTT.

CDR3 in DNA: TGTGCCAGCAGATTACTCAGGGTATGGGGCTATGGCTACACCTTC. It encodes CASRLLRVWGYGYTF. The chain couples TRBV6-5 to TRBJ1-2; D might be TRBD1 (5 bases). Germline CDR1 and CDR2: MNHEY and SVGAGI. The CDR3 loop spans 15 amino acids. The V end lost 6 bases, the J end lost 4 bases, and 18 bases lay between the germline ends.

This chain uses TRBV25-1 with TRBJ1-1; 7 nucleotides agree with TRBD1. CDR3 length equals 13 residues. The trim removed 1 base at V and 4 bases at J, leaving 0 bases unmatched. Germline V lookup: CDR1 MGHDK, CDR2 SYGVNS. This chain's CDR3 is CASSESGGTEAFF. Here the CDR3 DNA reads TGTGCCAGCAGTGAATCAGGGGGCACTGAAGCTTTCTTT.

The chain carries TRBV2 and TRBJ1-1; D might be TRBD1 (5 bases). Germline loops: CDR1 SNHLY, CDR2 FYNNEI. V shed 3 bases and J shed 1 base, with 9 bases lying between them. This CDR3 region has 14 residues. The CDR3, as DNA: TGTGCCAGCAGTGACAGGGCGACGAACACTGAAGCTTTCTTT. Its protein is CASSDRATNTEAFF. The entire variable domain, with the rest obtained from reference TRBV2 and TRBJ1-1, is as follows: EPEVTQTPSHQVTQMGQEVILRCVPISNHLYFYWYRQILGQKVEFLVSFYNNEISEKSEIFDDQFSVERPDGSNFTLKIRSTKLEDSAMYFCASSDRATNTEAFFGQGTRLTVV.

The rearrangement uses TRBV10-3 and TRBJ2-3; 8 positions agree with TRBD1. With 7 bases clipped from V and 3 bases from J, the junction kept 9 bases outside the gene matches. This CDR3 region has 15 residues. Germline lookup yields CDR1 ENHRY and CDR2 SYGVKD. The CDR3 coding sequence is TGTGCCATCACCAGTGGACAGGGATTTACAGATACGCAGTATTTT. Translation: CAITSGQGFTDTQYF.

CDR3 DNA sequence: TGTGCCAGCAGCTACCAGGGGACCTCTGGCTACACCTTC. It yields the protein CASSYQGTSGYTF. The chain has TRBV27 and TRBJ1-2, with D perhaps TRBD1 (6 bases). This CDR3 has 13 amino acids. Trimming removed 6 bases at V and 7 bases at J, with 15 bases between. Germline CDR1 and CDR2: MNHEY and SMNVEV (reference sequence).